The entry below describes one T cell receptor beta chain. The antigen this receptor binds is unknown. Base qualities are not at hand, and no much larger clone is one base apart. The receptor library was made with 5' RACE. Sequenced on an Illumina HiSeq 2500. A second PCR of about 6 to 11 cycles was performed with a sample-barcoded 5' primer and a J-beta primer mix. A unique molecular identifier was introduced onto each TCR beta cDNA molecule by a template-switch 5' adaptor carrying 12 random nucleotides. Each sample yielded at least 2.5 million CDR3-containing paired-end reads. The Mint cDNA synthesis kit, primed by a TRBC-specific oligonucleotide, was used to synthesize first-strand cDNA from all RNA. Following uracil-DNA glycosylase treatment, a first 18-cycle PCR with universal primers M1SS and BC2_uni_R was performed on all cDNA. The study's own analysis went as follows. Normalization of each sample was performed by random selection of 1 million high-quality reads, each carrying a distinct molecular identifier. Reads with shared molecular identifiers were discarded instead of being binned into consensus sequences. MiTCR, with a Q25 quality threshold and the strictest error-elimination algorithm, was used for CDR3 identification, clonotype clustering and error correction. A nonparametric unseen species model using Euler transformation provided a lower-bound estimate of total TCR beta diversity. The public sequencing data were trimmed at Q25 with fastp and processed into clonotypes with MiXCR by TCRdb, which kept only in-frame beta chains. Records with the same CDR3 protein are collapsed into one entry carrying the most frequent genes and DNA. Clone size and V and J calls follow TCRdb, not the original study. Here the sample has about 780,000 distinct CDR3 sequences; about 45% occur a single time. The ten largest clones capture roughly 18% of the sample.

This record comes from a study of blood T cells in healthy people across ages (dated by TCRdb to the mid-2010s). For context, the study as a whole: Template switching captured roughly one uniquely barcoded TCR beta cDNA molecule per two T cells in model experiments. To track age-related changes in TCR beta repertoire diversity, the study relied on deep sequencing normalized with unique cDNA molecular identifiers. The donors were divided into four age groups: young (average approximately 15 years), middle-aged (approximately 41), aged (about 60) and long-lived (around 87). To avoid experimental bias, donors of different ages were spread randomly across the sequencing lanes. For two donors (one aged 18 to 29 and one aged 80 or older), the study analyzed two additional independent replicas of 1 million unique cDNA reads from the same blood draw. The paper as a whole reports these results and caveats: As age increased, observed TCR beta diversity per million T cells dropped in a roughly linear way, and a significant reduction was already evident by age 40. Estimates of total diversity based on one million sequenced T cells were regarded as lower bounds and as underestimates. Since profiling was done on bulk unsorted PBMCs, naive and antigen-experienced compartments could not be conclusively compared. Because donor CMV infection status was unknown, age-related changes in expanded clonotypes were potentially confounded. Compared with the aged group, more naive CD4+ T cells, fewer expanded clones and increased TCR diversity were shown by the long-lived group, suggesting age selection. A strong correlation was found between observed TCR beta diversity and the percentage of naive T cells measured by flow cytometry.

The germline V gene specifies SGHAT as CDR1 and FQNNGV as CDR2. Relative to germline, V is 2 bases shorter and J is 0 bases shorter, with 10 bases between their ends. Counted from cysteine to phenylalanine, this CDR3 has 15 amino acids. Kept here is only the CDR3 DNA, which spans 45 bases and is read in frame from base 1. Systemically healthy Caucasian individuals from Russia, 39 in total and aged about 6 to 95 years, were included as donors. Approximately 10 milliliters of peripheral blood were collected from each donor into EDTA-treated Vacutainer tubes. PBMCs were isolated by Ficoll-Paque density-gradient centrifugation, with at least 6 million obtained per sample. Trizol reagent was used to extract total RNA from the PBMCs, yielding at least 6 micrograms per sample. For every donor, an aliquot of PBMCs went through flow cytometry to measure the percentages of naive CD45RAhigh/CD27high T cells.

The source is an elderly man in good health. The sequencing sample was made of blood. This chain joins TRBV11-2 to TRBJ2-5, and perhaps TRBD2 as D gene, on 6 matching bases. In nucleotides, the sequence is TGTGCCAGCAGCTTAAGTAGCGGAAACCAAGAGACCCAGTACTTC. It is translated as CASSLSSGNQETQYF.